This entry lists 2 T cell receptor beta chains sequenced from one sample in a study of blood T cell repertoires in COVID-19. Repertoires were generated with immunoSEQ multiplex PCR, while TCRdb's copy carries only in-frame clones and drops some. The data contain 150,000 to 200,000 clones, 80% to 90% of them singletons. The sample was peripheral blood. The receptors derive from a woman aged 80 or over with COVID-19, enrolled during active disease.

J is TRBJ2-6 and V is TRBV7-3, with 13 bases matching TRBD2. Germline CDR1 SGHTA, CDR2 FQGTGA. This CDR3 spans 17 amino acids. V was pared by 4 bases and J by 3 bases, with 3 bases of the junction left unmatched. CDR3 sequence (DNA): TGTGCCAGCAGCTCCGGACTAGCGGGAGTTGGGGCCAACGTCCTGACTTTC. Translation: CASSSGLAGVGANVLTF.

This clone appeared a few times. V gene TRBV7-3 combines with J gene TRBJ1-1, with D possibly being TRBD1 (6 bases). Trimming removed 5 bases from V and 3 bases from J, with 16 bases in between. The CDR3 runs 15 residues. Germline V gene lookup returns CDR1 SGHTA and CDR2 FQGTGA. The CDR3 protein is CASSPDRDKDTEAFF. The CDR3 DNA sequence: TGTGCCAGCAGCCCCGATAGGGACAAAGACACTGAAGCTTTCTTT.